This T cell receptor (beta chain) emerged from a study of monozygotic twins with inflammatory bowel disease. Worth noting for this clonotype: As yet, its antigen is unknown.

The CDR3 has 14 residues. CDR1 is SEHNR, CDR2 FQNEAQ, per germline (reference sequence). Whole-study findings and limits: The authors found no support for a single strong IBD-associated signal or clonotype. TCRbeta diversity (inverse Simpson) was lower in IBD patients than in healthy co-twins.

Eight distinct reactions (per sample) were used to make the cDNA. With the 5' RACE reads reprocessed, TCRdb shows one record per CDR3 protein and no DNA. The sample shows about 160,000 distinct CDR3 sequences, and 2.4% sits with its ten largest clones. The specimen was blood. This clonotype was sampled from a human donor with ulcerative colitis or Crohn's disease, or a healthy co-twin of an affected twin (not recorded which). The chain uses TRBV7-9 and TRBJ2-1; lacking DNA, the TRBD1 call made by TCRdb goes unchecked. The CDR3 is CASTQSPSGQLTFF.